The 11 T cell receptor beta chains given below trace back to one sample, sequenced in a study of blood T cell repertoires in COVID-19. Method: immunoSEQ multiplex PCR; TCRdb's copy keeps in-frame clones and lacks some. The sample lists 250,000 to 300,000 clones; roughly 80% were seen once. Sequences were obtained from PBMCs or T cells enriched from blood (not recorded which). The receptors come from a man between 25 and 39 years old with acute COVID-19.

The chain couples TRBV2 to TRBJ2-5; no clear D gene. The CDR3 is 13 amino acids. Trimming shortened V by 4 bases and J by 0 bases, and 6 bases separated the two germline ends. CDR1 SNHLY and CDR2 FYNNEI come from the germline V gene. The CDR3 sequence: CASSGEYQETQYF. For the CDR3, the DNA is TGTGCCAGCAGTGGCGAGTACCAAGAGACCCAGTACTTC.

The chain couples TRBV28 to TRBJ1-1; D unresolved. Trimming removed 0 bases from V and 1 base from J, with 12 bases in between. Germline CDR1 and CDR2: MDHEN and SYDVKM. This CDR3 is 16 amino acids long. The CDR3 here is CASSLWSPGKNTEAFF. CDR3 nucleotides: TGTGCCAGCAGTTTATGGTCCCCCGGGAAGAACACTGAAGCTTTCTTT.

The chain joins TRBV5-8 to TRBJ1-1; D uncertain. In germline, CDR1 is SGHTS, CDR2 YDEGEE. Trimming took 1 base from V and 0 from J, leaving 16 bases between them. CDR3 length equals 17 residues. CDR3 nucleotide sequence: TGTGCCAGCAGCTTGCCGGGGAGGAAGGGAATGAACACTGAAGCTTTCTTT. Translating it yields CASSLPGRKGMNTEAFF.

Concerning this clone itself: At one boundary the junction diverges from the germline segment, which might be a read error. This chain joins TRBV5-1 and TRBJ1-2, with 9 bases lining up with TRBD1. Germline V gives CDR1 SGHRS, CDR2 YFSETQ. This CDR3 has 15 residues. Written as DNA, the CDR3 is TGTGCCAGCAGCTTGGCCGGACAGGGGACCTATGGCTACACCTTC. This codes for CASSLAGQGTYGYTF.

V is TRBV6-5 and J is TRBJ2-1, with D uncertain. The germline gives CDR1 MNHEY, CDR2 SVGAGI. This CDR3 region has 13 residues. Trimming took off 7 bases at V and 0 bases at J, with 7 bases between the two ends. CDR3 protein: CASTDNSYNEQFF. The CDR3 nucleotides read TGTGCCAGCACCGACAACTCCTACAATGAGCAGTTCTTC.

Note on this clone: This clone may be a read error of a much larger clone one base away. The gene calls are TRBV2 and TRBJ2-7; TRBD2 matches at 7 bases. The CDR3 runs 13 residues. CDR1 SNHLY and CDR2 FYNNEI come from the germline V gene. V lost 0 bases to trimming and J lost 4 bases; unmatched junction nucleotides: 0. The CDR3 protein is CASSEARGYEQYV. In nucleotides, the CDR3 is TGTGCCAGCAGTGAAGCGCGGGGGTACGAGCAGTACGTC.

The rearrangement links TRBV6-5 to TRBJ1-1; no clear D gene. The CDR3 is made up of 14 amino acids. V was trimmed by 7 bases and J by 0 bases, leaving 12 bases between them. Germline V gene data show CDR1 as MNHEY and CDR2 as SVGAGI. Written as DNA, the CDR3 is TGTGCCAGCACCTCTGGGAGTTTGAACACTGAAGCTTTCTTT. It yields the protein CASTSGSLNTEAFF.

V gene TRBV21-1 combines with J gene TRBJ1-1; the table's D call, TRBD1, was not checked against the DNA. TRBV21-1 is listed as a pseudogene. This CDR3 is built from 16 residues. The CDR3 nucleotides are TGTGCCAGCAGCAAACAAAGGGGAACGAGGTTTTGTGAAGCTTTCTTT. Its translation is CASSKQRGTRFCEAFF.

The chain combines TRBV6-5 with TRBJ1-5; no clear D. Germline CDR1 is MNHEY and CDR2 is SVGAGI. This CDR3 contains 14 residues. V was clipped by 2 bases and J by 3 bases, with 8 bases between them. This chain's CDR3 is CASSYAAPNQPQHF. The CDR3 DNA sequence: TGTGCCAGCAGTTACGCAGCGCCCAATCAGCCCCAGCATTTT.

The V gene is TRBV19, the J gene TRBJ2-4; the match to TRBD1 covers 10 bases. The CDR3 totals 13 residues. J gave up 7 bases and V 3 bases, and 0 bases lay outside the gene matches. Per germline, CDR1 LNHDA and CDR2 SQIVND (reference sequence). In nucleotides, the CDR3 is TGTGCCAGTAGTATGGACAGGGGGAACATTCAGTACTTC. This encodes CASSMDRGNIQYF.

The chain has TRBV6-5 and TRBJ1-5, with 7 bases fitting TRBD1. The CDR3 loop spans 14 amino acids. CDR1 is MNHEY, CDR2 SVGAGI, per germline. The V gene end was trimmed by 5 bases and the J gene end by 4 bases; junction bases not matched to a gene: 5. CDR3 in amino acids: CASSTQTGNQPQHF. The CDR3, as DNA: TGTGCCAGCAGTACACAGACAGGGAATCAGCCCCAGCATTTT.